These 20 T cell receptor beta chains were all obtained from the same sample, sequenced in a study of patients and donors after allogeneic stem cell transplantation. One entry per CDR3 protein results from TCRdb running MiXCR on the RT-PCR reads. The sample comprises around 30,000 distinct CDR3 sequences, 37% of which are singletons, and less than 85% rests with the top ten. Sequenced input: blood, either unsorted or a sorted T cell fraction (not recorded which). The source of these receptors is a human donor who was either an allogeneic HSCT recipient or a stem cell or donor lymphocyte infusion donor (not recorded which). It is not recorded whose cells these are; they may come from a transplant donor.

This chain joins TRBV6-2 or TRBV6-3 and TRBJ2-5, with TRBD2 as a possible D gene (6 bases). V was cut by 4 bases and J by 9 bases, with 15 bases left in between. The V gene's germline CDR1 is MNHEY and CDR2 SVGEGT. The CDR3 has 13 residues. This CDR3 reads CASSSGRDGAQYF. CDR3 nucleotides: TGTGCCAGCAGTTCTGGGCGGGACGGGGCCCAGTACTTC.

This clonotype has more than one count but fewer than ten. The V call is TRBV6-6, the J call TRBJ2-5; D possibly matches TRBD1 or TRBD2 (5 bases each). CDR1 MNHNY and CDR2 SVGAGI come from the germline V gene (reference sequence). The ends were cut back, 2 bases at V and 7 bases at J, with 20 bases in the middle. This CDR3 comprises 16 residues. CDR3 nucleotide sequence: TGTGCCAGCAGTTACCTCGGGACGGGAAGGAGGCGGACCCAGTACTTC. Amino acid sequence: CASSYLGTGRRRTQYF.

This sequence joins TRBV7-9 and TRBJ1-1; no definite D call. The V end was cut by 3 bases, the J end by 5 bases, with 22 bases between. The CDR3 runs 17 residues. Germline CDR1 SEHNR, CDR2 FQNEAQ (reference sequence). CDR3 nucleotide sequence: TGTGCCAGCAGCTTGGTGCCTTCCCGGGCCCAGAGAACTGAAGCTTTCTTT. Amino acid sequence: CASSLVPSRAQRTEAFF.

CDR3 in amino acids: CASSLEVPGNTEAFF. The CDR3 region has the DNA TGCGCCAGCAGCTTGGAGGTCCCCGGGAACACTGAAGCTTTCTTT. This chain joins TRBV5-1 and TRBJ1-1; D gene unclear. Trimming left V 0 bases short and J 1 base short, with 10 bases between. The CDR3 sequence is 15 residues long. Looked up from germline, CDR1 is SGHRS and CDR2 is YFSETQ. Supplemented by reference TRBV5-1 and TRBJ1-1, the full variable domain reads KAGVTQTPRYLIKTRGQQVTLSCSPISGHRSVSWYQQTPGQGLQFLFEYFSETQRNKGNFPGRFSGRQFSNSRSEMNVSTLELGDSALYLCASSLEVPGNTEAFFGQGTRLTVV.

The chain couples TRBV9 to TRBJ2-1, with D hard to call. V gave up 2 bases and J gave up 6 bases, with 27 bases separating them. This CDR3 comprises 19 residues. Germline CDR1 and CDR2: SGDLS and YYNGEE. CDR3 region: CASSVTLYRTTSSANEQFF. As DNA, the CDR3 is TGTGCCAGCAGCGTTACGTTATACCGGACCACTTCTTCGGCCAATGAGCAGTTCTTC.

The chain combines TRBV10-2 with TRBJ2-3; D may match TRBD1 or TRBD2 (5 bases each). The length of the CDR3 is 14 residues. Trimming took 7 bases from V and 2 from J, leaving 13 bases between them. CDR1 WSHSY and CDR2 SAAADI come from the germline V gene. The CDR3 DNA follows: TGCGCCAGCACCCCGGGACCTAACACAGATACGCAGTATTTT. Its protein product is CASTPGPNTDTQYF.

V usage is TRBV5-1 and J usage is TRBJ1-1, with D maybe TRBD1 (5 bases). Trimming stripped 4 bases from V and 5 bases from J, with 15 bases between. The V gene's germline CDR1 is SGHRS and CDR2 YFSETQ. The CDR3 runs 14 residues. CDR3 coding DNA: TGCGCCAGCAGCGACGGGACGCTTGGGACTGAAGCTTTCTTT. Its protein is CASSDGTLGTEAFF.

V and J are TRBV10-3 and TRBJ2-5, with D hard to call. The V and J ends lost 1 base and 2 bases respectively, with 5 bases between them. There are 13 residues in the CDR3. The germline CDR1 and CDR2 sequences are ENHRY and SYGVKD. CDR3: CAISEFSQETQYF. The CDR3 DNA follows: TGTGCCATCAGTGAGTTTAGTCAAGAGACCCAGTACTTC.

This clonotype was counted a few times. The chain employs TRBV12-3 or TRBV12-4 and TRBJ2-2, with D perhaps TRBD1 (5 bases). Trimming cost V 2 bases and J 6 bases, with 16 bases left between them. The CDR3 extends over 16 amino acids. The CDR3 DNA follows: TGTGCCAGCAGTTTATATTGGGCAGGGCGGTCCGGGGAGCTGTTTTTT. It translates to CASSLYWAGRSGELFF.

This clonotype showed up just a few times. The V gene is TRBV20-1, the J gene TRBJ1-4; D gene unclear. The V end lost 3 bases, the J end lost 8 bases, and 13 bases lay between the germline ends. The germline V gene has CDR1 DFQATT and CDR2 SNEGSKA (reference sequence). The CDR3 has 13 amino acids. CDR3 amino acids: CSASFPGREKLFF. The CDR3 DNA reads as TGCAGTGCTAGTTTCCCAGGACGGGAAAAACTGTTTTTT.

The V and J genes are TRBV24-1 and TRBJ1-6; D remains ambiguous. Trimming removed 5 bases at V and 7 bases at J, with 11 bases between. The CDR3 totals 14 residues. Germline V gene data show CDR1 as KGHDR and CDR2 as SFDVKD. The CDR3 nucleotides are TGTGCCACCAGTGGGGCAGCTCCAAATTCACCCCTCCACTTT. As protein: CATSGAAPNSPLHF.

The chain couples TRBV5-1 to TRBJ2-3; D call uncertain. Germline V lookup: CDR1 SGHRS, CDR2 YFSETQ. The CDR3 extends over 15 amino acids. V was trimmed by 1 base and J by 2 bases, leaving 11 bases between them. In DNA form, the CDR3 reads TGCGCCAGCAGCTTGCTCGTGGGGTACACAGATACGCAGTATTTT. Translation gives CASSLLVGYTDTQYF.

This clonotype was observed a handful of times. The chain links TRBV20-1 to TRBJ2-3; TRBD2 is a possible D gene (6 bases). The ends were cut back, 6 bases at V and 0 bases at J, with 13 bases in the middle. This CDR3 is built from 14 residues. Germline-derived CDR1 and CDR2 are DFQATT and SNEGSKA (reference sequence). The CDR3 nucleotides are TGCAGTGCGAGCCGCGGGGCCAGCACAGATACGCAGTATTTT. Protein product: CSASRGASTDTQYF.

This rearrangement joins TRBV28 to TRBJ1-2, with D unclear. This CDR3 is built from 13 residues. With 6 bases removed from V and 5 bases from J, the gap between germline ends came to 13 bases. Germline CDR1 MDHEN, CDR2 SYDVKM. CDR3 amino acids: CASSLRARYGYTF. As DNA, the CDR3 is TGTGCCAGCAGCCTGCGGGCGCGGTATGGCTACACCTTC.

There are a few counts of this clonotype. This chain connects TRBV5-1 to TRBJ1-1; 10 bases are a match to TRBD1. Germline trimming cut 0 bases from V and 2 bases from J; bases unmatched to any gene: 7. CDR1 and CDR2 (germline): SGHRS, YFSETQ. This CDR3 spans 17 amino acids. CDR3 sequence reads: CASSLEGTGDGNTEAFF. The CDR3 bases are TGCGCCAGCAGCTTGGAAGGGACAGGGGACGGTAACACTGAAGCTTTCTTT.

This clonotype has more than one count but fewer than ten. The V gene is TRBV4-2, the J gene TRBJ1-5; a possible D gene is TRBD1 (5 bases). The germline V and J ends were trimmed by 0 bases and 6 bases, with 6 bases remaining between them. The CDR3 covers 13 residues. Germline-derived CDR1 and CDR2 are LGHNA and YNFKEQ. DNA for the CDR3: TGTGCCAGCAGCCAAGATGGGGGTCAGCCCCAGCATTTT. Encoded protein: CASSQDGGQPQHF.

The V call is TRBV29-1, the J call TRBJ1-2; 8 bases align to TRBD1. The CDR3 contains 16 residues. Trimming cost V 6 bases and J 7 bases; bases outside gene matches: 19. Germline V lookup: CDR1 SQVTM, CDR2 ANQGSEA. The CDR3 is CSVATGTGSLLGGYTF. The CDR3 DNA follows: TGCAGCGTCGCAACCGGGACAGGCTCGCTCTTGGGTGGCTACACCTTC.

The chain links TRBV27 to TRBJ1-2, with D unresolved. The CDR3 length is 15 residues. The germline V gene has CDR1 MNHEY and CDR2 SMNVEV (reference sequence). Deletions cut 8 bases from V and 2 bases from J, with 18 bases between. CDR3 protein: CASRPAGSPNYGYTF. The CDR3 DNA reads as TGTGCCAGCCGCCCGGCGGGGTCCCCAAACTATGGCTACACCTTC.

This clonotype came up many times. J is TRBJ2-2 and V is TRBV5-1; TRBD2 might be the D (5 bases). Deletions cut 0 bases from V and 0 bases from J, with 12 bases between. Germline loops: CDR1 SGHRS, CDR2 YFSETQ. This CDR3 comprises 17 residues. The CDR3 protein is CASSLATSGANTGELFF. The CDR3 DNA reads TGCGCCAGCAGCTTGGCTACATCCGGGGCGAACACCGGGGAGCTGTTTTTT.

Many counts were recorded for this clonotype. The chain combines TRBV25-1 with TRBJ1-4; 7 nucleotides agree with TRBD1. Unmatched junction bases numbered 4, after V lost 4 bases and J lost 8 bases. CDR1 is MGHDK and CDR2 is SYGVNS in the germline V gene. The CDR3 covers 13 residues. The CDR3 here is CASSGQGGEKLFF. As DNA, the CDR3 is TGTGCCAGCAGTGGACAGGGAGGGGAAAAACTGTTTTTT.